The clone carrying this TCR beta chain was counted only a few times. CDR3 size: 15 residues. V gave up 5 bases and J gave up 8 bases, with 21 bases separating them. Germline V gene data show CDR1 as SEHNR and CDR2 as FQNEAQ (reference sequence). The source of the sample is a study of blood T cell repertoires in COVID-19. Sequencing was performed with immunoSEQ multiplex PCR; in TCRdb, only in-frame clones are kept and a portion is missing. This table has around 250,000 clones, approximately 83% appearing once. Sequencing was done on a sample of PBMCs or T cells enriched from blood (not recorded which). The receptor was isolated from a woman aged 45-65 years who had recovered from COVID-19. V usage is TRBV7-9 and J usage is TRBJ1-2; D is ambiguous. The CDR3 is CASSTNERLGSGYTF. The CDR3 DNA is TGTGCCAGCAGCACAAACGAGCGTTTAGGATCAGGCTACACCTTC.